One and the same sample provided the 20 T cell receptor beta chains below, sequenced in a study of patients and donors after allogeneic stem cell transplantation. TCRdb reprocessed the RT-PCR reads via MiXCR and lists one record per CDR3 protein. The profile shows some 30,000 distinct CDR3 sequences, 37% of them singletons. The sequencing input was blood, either unsorted or a sorted T cell fraction (not recorded which). The receptors stem from a human donor who was either an allogeneic HSCT recipient or a stem cell or donor lymphocyte infusion donor (not recorded which). It is not recorded whose cells these are; they may come from a transplant donor.

The chain has TRBV7-9 and TRBJ1-3; D remains ambiguous. CDR3 length: 17 residues. CDR1 is SEHNR and CDR2 is FQNEAQ in the germline V gene (reference sequence). Between the trimmed V and J ends, which lost 2 bases and 5 bases, there was a span of 19 bases. For the CDR3, the DNA is TGTGCCAGCAGCTTACCCCCGCGGACCCAGCTCAGAAACACCATATATTTT. This translates into CASSLPPRTQLRNTIYF.

This chain connects TRBV5-1 to TRBJ2-1, with 12 nucleotides matching TRBD2. This CDR3 comprises 15 residues. Per the germline V gene, CDR1 is SGHRS and CDR2 is YFSETQ. V shed 3 bases, J shed 7 bases, and the junction held 5 bases outside the gene matches. DNA of the CDR3: TGCGCCAGCAGCTCGGGACTAGCGGGCCTGAATGAGCAGTTCTTC. Its protein is CASSSGLAGLNEQFF.

The rearrangement uses TRBV20-1 and TRBJ2-1; 16 bases fit TRBD2. Trimming at V came to 0 bases and at J to 5 bases, leaving 7 bases not matched to a gene. The CDR3 contains 18 residues. CDR1 and CDR2 from the germline V gene are DFQATT and SNEGSKA (reference sequence). The CDR3 DNA reads as TGCAGTGCTAGAGATTGGGGACTAGCGGGGGGGCAGGACAATGAGCAGTTCTTC. Translating it yields CSARDWGLAGGQDNEQFF.

This clonotype was picked up many times. V is TRBV20-1 and J is TRBJ2-1, with D perhaps TRBD1 (7 bases). The CDR3 has 14 residues. The ends were cut back, 6 bases at V and 4 bases at J, with 16 bases in the middle. Germline CDR1 is DFQATT and CDR2 is SNEGSKA (reference sequence). CDR3 sequence: CSAPGQEGYNEQFF. The CDR3 DNA follows: TGCAGTGCACCTGGACAGGAGGGTTACAATGAGCAGTTCTTC.

The chain carries TRBV7-2 and TRBJ1-2, with D maybe TRBD1 (6 bases). This CDR3 contains 15 residues. The V end was cut by 2 bases, the J end by 0 bases, with 10 bases between. The germline V gene has CDR1 SGHTA and CDR2 FQGNSA. The CDR3 is CASSLYGQPNYGYTF. CDR3 DNA sequence: TGTGCCAGCAGCTTATATGGACAGCCTAACTATGGCTACACCTTC.

The rearrangement joins TRBV6-4 to TRBJ2-7; either TRBD1 or TRBD2 may fit D (5 bases each). Germline V gives CDR1 MRHNA, CDR2 SNTAGT. CDR3 length: 14 residues. V lost 2 bases and J 0 bases, leaving 8 bases between the germline ends. The CDR3 bases are TGTGCCAGCAGTGACGGGGGATACTCCTACGAGCAGTACGTC. Translation: CASSDGGYSYEQYV.

This clonotype was recorded a few times. V is TRBV10-3 and J is TRBJ2-3; D possibly corresponds to TRBD1 (5 bases). The CDR3 has 13 residues. The V gene lost 2 bases and the J gene lost 6 bases, with 9 bases spanning the gap. The germline V gene has CDR1 ENHRY and CDR2 SYGVKD. CDR3 amino acids: CAISETPGDTQYF. CDR3 bases: TGTGCCATCAGTGAGACCCCAGGGGATACGCAGTATTTT.

This clonotype was counted a few times. The V and J genes are TRBV7-9 and TRBJ1-3; D is possibly TRBD1 (6 bases). The CDR3 extends over 15 amino acids. V was clipped by 5 bases and J by 8 bases, with 19 bases between them. Looked up from germline, CDR1 is SEHNR and CDR2 is FQNEAQ (reference sequence). CDR3 protein: CASSPRTDRKDTIYF. CDR3 DNA sequence: TGTGCCAGCAGCCCACGGACAGACCGGAAAGACACCATATATTTT.

This clonotype was seen only a few times. The rearrangement joins TRBV6-5 to TRBJ1-2; tentative D call: TRBD1 (6 bases). Germline values: CDR1 MNHEY, CDR2 SVGAGI. V was cut by 6 bases and J by 1 base, with 9 bases left in between. This CDR3 has 13 amino acids. This CDR3 is CASSQDSNYGYTF. CDR3 in DNA: TGTGCCAGCAGCCAGGACAGTAACTATGGCTACACCTTC.

The gene calls are TRBV20-1 and TRBJ1-3; no clear D. The V end was cut by 2 bases, the J end by 0 bases, with 5 bases between. Germline loops: CDR1 DFQATT, CDR2 SNEGSKA (reference sequence). The CDR3 sequence is 13 residues long. The CDR3 DNA is TGCAGTGCTAGACAGAGCTCTGGAAACACCATATATTTT. Translation: CSARQSSGNTIYF.

This clonotype has a handful of counts. The rearrangement joins TRBV5-1 to TRBJ1-6; 7 bases are a match to TRBD1. This CDR3 contains 18 residues. V shed 0 bases and J 7 bases; nucleotides not matched to a gene: 13. Germline V gene data show CDR1 as SGHRS and CDR2 as YFSETQ. The CDR3 DNA reads as TGCGCCAGCAGCTTGGACAGGGGCGCAAAAAGAATCAATTCACCCCTCCACTTT. Its protein is CASSLDRGAKRINSPLHF.

A word on this clonotype: The junction departs from germline at one end; a sequencing error may be responsible. J is TRBJ1-2 and V is TRBV7-9; D is unclear. This CDR3 is 11 amino acids long. CDR1 and CDR2 (germline): SEHNR, FQNEAQ (reference sequence). The CDR3 protein is CASSLEGYGPF. Written as DNA, the CDR3 is TGTGCCAGCAGCTTAGAGGGATACGGCCCCTTC.

This clonotype was seen a few times. The rearrangement uses TRBV29-1 and TRBJ2-7; TRBD1 matches at 9 bases. The ends lost 6 bases at V and 3 bases at J; junction bases unmatched: 3. Germline V gives CDR1 SQVTM, CDR2 ANQGSEA. The CDR3 is 12 amino acids. CDR3 loop: CSVRQGGYEQYF. CDR3 bases: TGCAGCGTACGACAGGGGGGCTACGAGCAGTACTTC.

The chain has TRBV7-2 and TRBJ1-1; D is unclear. CDR1 is SGHTA, CDR2 FQGNSA, per germline. This CDR3 is 14 amino acids long. Between the trimmed V and J ends, which lost 1 base and 6 bases, there was a span of 12 bases. The CDR3 bases are TGTGCCAGCAGCTTAGTGCTCCGCGGAGCTGAAGCTTTCTTT. This sequence encodes CASSLVLRGAEAFF.

The V and J genes are TRBV11-2 and TRBJ1-3; the D gene is possibly TRBD1 (5 bases). CDR1 is SGHAT, CDR2 FQNNGV, per germline. V dropped 5 bases and J dropped 7 bases, with 18 bases sitting between them. This CDR3 contains 15 residues. The CDR3 region is CASSPLGQEGNTIYF. The CDR3 nucleotides read TGTGCCAGCAGCCCCCTAGGGCAGGAGGGGAACACCATATATTTT. The variable domain in full, with the rest retrieved from reference TRBV11-2 and TRBJ1-3, is EAGVAQSPRYKIIEKRQSVAFWCNPISGHATLYWYQQILGQGPKLLIQFQNNGVVDDSQLPKDRFSAERLKGVDSTLKIQPAKLEDSAVYLCASSPLGQEGNTIYFGEGSWLTVV.

This clonotype was counted between two and nine times. The chain links TRBV7-9 to TRBJ1-1, with TRBD1 matching 7 bases. This CDR3 is 14 amino acids long. Germline CDR1 SEHNR, CDR2 FQNEAQ (reference sequence). J gave up 3 bases and V 5 bases, and 6 bases lay outside the gene matches. CDR3 sequence: CASSRTGRDTEAFF. In DNA, the CDR3 is TGTGCCAGCAGCCGGACAGGCCGGGACACTGAAGCTTTCTTT.

The CDR3 coding sequence is TGTGCCAGCAGTCCAAACTCTCCCGGGGGTCAGCCCCAGCATTTT. Amino acid sequence: CASSPNSPGGQPQHF. The chain links TRBV12-3 or TRBV12-4 to TRBJ1-5; TRBD1 is a possible D gene (5 bases). Trimming left V 5 bases short and J 6 bases short, with 17 bases between. The CDR3 consists of 15 residues.

This clonotype was recorded many times. The V and J genes are TRBV7-9 and TRBJ1-6; D is uncertain. CDR1 and CDR2 (germline): SEHNR, FQNEAQ (reference sequence). The CDR3 consists of 12 residues. V was shortened by 1 base and J by 7 bases, with 2 bases between the two germline ends. In DNA, the CDR3 is TGTGCCAGCAGCTTAGAGAATTCACCCCTCCACTTT. This encodes CASSLENSPLHF.

This clonotype was seen only a few times. The chain links TRBV7-9 to TRBJ1-1; D possibly corresponds to TRBD1 (5 bases). Trimming removed 1 base at V and 2 bases at J, with 11 bases between. This CDR3 region has 15 residues. Germline CDR1 is SEHNR and CDR2 is FQNEAQ (reference sequence). The CDR3 DNA reads as TGTGCCAGCAGCTTAGGCCCGGGACCAAACACTGAAGCTTTCTTT. This gives the protein CASSLGPGPNTEAFF.

This clonotype was found a few times. The chain employs TRBV12-3 or TRBV12-4 and TRBJ1-2, with no clear D. The V and J ends lost 5 bases and 8 bases respectively, with 18 bases between them. The CDR3 consists of 14 residues. The CDR3 protein is CASSPGRIQEGYTF. CDR3 coding DNA: TGTGCCAGCAGTCCAGGACGGATCCAAGAGGGCTACACCTTC.